This paragraph reports one T cell receptor beta chain. Its target is unknown. The data were taken from a study of cytomegalovirus exposure and HLA in healthy donors. Study conclusions and caveats: Associated with HLA alleles at 0.05 false discovery rate in a later analysis were approximately 17,000 TCR beta sequences.

Among the donors, all were healthy bone marrow donors. Amplification used 60 Vbeta primers and 13 Jbeta primers. Data came from immunoSEQ multiplex PCR; TCRdb stores just in-frame clones and leaves some out. This repertoire shows roughly 92,000 clones, less than 8% found once; its top ten account for about 2.1%. This sequence originates from a man aged 45-65 years in good health and CMV-seronegative. Sample: PBMCs.

The CDR3, as DNA: TGTGCCAGCAGCACAGGACAGGGGCCCTACGAGCAGTACTTC. Translation gives CASSTGQGPYEQYF. The chain links TRBV28 to TRBJ2-7; 9 positions match TRBD1. The V gene's germline CDR1 is MDHEN and CDR2 SYDVKM. The CDR3 has 14 amino acids. V gave up 6 bases and J gave up 2 bases; unmatched junction bases: 5.